The sequence of this T cell receptor beta chain was determined in a study of T cells in Graves' hyperthyroidism and ophthalmopathy. The source material, RNA transcripts, was used to amplify TCR beta CDR3 regions. RT-PCR in the first round (using the HTBI primer set) targeted the TCR CDR3. TCRdb used MiXCR to reprocess the multiplex PCR reads, holding one entry per CDR3 protein. The sample records about 560,000 distinct CDR3 sequences, roughly a sixth being singletons. Trimming removed 4 bases from V and 0 bases from J, with 16 bases in between. The length of the CDR3 is 17 residues. Germline V gene sequence: CDR1 SEHNR, CDR2 FQNEAQ (reference sequence).

This rearrangement joins TRBV7-9 to TRBJ1-3; no definite D call. Source material: blood. This TCR was recovered from a woman aged 18-29 years with Graves' hyperthyroidism. The CDR3 is CASSSIFGRSSGNTIYF. The CDR3 coding sequence is TGTGCCAGCAGCTCGATATTCGGACGGAGCTCTGGAAACACCATATATTTT.